This section outlines one T cell receptor beta chain sequence together with its context. As yet, its antigen is unknown. The sample is drawn from a study of chemoradiotherapy in HPV16-positive cancers. Study overall: Candidate HPV-specific clones and shared TCR motifs came from a couple of HPV16-positive patients.

Trimming shortened V by 0 bases and J by 0 bases, and 6 bases separated the two germline ends. The V gene's germline CDR1 is SGDLS and CDR2 YYNGEE. The CDR3 is 14 residues long. The table came from immunoSEQ multiplex PCR; TCRdb's copy has only in-frame clones and leaves some out. The sample contains almost 5,500 clones, 60% to 85% of which appear only once. The study's findings and limits: Candidate HPV-specific clones and E7-related TCR motifs grew in tumor during treatment.

The specimen was collected from a patient who underwent chemoradiotherapy. This receptor was identified in a human donor with HPV-associated anogenital cancer. The chain carries TRBV9 and TRBJ2-5; D is unresolved. The CDR3: CASSVAVNQETQYF. The CDR3, as DNA: TGTGCCAGCAGCGTAGCTGTGAACCAAGAGACCCAGTACTTC.